Here is one T cell receptor (beta chain) with its context. Its target is unknown. The data belong to a study of T-cell memory formation after mild COVID-19. Per germline, CDR1 KGHDR and CDR2 SFDVKD. There are 17 residues in the CDR3. Trimming removed 4 bases from V and 2 bases from J; junction bases left unmatched: 10. Study-level results: The main location of contracting CD4+ clones was CM and EM, and that of contracting CD8+ clones was EMRA. Cross-reactive memory appears to have joined, as suggested by some responding clones showing up in pre-infection memory. Contracting clones, day 15 to 85, had balanced CD4/CD8, and later expanders favored CD4+.

5'RACE with constant-segment primers built TCRalpha and TCRbeta cDNA libraries with UMIs. Each CDR3 protein gets one entry after TCRdb re-called the 5' RACE reads with MiXCR. The table records about 50,000 distinct CDR3 sequences, 9.3% of them present only once. V is TRBV24-1 and J is TRBJ1-1; 9 bases map to TRBD1. The receptor's source is an adult woman who had mild COVID-19 (a few samples of this study predate the infection). Cell type and time point are not known. The sequenced sample was PBMCs or a T cell subset sorted from them (not recorded which). The CDR3 spells CATSDTPGQGLNTEAFF. The CDR3 DNA reads as TGTGCCACCAGTGACACACCGGGACAGGGACTTAACACTGAAGCTTTCTTT.